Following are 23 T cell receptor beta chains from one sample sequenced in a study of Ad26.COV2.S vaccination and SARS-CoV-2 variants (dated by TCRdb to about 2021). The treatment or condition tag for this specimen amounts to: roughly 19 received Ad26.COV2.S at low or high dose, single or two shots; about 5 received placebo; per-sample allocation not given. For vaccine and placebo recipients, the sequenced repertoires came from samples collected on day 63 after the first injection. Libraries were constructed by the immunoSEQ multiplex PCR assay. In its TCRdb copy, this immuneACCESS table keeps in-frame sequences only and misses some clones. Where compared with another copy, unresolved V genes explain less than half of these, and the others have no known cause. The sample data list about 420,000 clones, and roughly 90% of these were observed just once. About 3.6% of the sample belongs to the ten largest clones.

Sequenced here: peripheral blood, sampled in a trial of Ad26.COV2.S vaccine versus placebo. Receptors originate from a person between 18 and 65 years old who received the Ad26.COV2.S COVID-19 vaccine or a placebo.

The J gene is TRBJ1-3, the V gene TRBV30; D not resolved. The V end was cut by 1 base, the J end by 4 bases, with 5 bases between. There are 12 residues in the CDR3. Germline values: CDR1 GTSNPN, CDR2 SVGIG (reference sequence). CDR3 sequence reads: CAWSGSGNTIYF. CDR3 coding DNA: TGTGCCTGGAGTGGCTCGGGAAACACCATATATTTT.

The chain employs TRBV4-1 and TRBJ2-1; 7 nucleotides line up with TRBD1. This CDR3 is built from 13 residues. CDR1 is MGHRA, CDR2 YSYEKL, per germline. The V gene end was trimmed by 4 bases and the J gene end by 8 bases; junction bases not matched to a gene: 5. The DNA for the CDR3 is TGCGCCAGCAGCCCTCAAGGGGGCTATGAGCAGTTCTTC. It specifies CASSPQGGYEQFF.

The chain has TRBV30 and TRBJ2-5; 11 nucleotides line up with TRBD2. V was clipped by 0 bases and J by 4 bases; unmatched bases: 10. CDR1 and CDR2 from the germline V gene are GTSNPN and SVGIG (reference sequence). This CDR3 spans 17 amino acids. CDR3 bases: TGTGCCTGGAGTGTCGCTAGCGGGGGGCTATTGGGAGAGACCCAGTACTTC. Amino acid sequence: CAWSVASGGLLGETQYF.

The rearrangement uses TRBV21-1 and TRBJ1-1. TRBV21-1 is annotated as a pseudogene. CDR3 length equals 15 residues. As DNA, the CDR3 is TGTGCCAGCACTCCCGGGGTAACGGAGAACACTGAAGCTTTCTTT. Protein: CASTPGVTENTEAFF.

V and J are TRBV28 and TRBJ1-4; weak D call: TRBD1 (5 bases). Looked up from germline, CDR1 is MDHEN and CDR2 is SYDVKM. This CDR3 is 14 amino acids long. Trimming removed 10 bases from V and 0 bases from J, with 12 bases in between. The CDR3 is CATKPGTTNEKLFF. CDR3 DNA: TGTGCCACCAAGCCAGGGACAACTAATGAAAAACTGTTTTTT.

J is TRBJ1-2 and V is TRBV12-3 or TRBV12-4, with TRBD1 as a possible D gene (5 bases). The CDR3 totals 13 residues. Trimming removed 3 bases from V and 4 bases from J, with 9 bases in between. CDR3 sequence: CASSLNQGYGYTF. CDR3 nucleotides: TGTGCCAGCAGTTTGAACCAGGGCTATGGCTACACCTTC.

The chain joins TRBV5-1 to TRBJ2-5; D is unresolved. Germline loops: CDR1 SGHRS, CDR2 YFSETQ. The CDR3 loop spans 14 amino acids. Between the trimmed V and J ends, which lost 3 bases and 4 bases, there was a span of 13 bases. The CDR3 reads CASSSSRVGETQYF. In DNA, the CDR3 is TGCGCCAGCAGCTCTTCTAGGGTAGGAGAGACCCAGTACTTC.

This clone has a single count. The CDR3 nucleotides read TGTGCCAGCAGCAGCTACGGTGGGGGCGAATATGGCTACACCTTC. Its translation: CASSSYGGGEYGYTF. The V call is TRBV11-2, the J call TRBJ1-2; possible D gene TRBD1, 6 bases. Germline V gene sequence: CDR1 SGHAT, CDR2 FQNNGV. V was pared by 5 bases and J by 5 bases, with 18 bases between. The CDR3 has 15 residues.

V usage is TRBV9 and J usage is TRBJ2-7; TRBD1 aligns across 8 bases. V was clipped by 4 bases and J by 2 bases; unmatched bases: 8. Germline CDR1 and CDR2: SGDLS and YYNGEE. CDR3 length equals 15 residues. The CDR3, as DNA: TGTGCCAGCAGCCCCCGGGGGACAGGAGCCTACGAGCAGTACTTC. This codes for CASSPRGTGAYEQYF.

The CDR3 bases are TGTGCCAGCAGCCCGGGTGCGGGAAAATACAATGAGCAGTTCTTC. This sequence encodes CASSPGAGKYNEQFF. The rearrangement uses TRBV14 and TRBJ2-1, with D possibly matching TRBD2 (6 bases). This CDR3 has 15 residues. CDR1 SGHDN and CDR2 FVKESK come from the germline V gene. Trimming shortened V by 4 bases and J by 4 bases, and 14 bases separated the two germline ends.

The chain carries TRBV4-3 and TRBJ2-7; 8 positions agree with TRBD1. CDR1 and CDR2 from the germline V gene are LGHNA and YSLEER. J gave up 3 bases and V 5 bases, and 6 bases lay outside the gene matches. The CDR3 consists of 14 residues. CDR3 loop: CASSTRDRHYEQYF. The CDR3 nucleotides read TGCGCCAGCAGCACCCGGGACAGGCACTACGAGCAGTACTTC.

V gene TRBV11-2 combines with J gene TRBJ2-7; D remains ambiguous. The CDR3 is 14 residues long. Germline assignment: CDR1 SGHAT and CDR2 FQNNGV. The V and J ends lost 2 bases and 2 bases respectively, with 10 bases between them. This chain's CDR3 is CASSLRAGTYEQYF. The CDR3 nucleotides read TGTGCCAGCAGCTTAAGGGCAGGTACCTACGAGCAGTACTTC.

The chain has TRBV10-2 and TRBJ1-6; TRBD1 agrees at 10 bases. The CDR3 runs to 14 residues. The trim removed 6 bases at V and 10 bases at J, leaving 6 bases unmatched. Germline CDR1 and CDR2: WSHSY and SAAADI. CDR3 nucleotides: TGCGCCAGCAGCCGGGACAGGGGAGGGTCACCCCTCCACTTT. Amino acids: CASSRDRGGSPLHF.

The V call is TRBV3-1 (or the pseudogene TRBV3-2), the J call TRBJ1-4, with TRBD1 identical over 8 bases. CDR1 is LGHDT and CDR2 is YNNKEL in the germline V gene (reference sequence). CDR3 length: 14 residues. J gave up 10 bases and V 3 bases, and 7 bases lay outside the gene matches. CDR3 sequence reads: CASSQAQGGGKLFF. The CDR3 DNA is TGTGCCAGCAGCCAGGCACAGGGGGGCGGAAAACTGTTTTTT.

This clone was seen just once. Written as DNA, the CDR3 is TGTGCCAGCACCCCCGGGACAGTCTATGGCTACACCTTC. It translates to CASTPGTVYGYTF. The chain has TRBV6-5 and TRBJ1-2; 7 bases are shared with TRBD1. The J segment lost 4 bases and the V segment lost 7 bases, leaving 6 bases of the junction unmatched. This CDR3 is 13 amino acids long. From germline, CDR1 is MNHEY and CDR2 SVGAGI.

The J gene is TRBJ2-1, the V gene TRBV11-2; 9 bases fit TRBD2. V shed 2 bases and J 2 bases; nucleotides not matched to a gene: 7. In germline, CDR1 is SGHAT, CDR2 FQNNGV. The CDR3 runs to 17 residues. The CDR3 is CASSLFGGGAAYNEQFF. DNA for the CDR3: TGTGCCAGCAGCTTATTTGGCGGGGGGGCAGCCTACAATGAGCAGTTCTTC.

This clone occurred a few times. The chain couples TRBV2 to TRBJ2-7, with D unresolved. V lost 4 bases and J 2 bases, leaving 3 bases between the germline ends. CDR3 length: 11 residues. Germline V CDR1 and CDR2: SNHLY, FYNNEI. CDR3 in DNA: TGTGCCAGCAGTGGAACCTACGAGCAGTACTTC. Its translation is CASSGTYEQYF.

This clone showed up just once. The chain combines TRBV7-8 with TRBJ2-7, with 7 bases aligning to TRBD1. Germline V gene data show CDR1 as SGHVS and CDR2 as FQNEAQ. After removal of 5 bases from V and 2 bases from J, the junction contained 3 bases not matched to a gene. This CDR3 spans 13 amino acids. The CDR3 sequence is CASSQGQPYEQYF. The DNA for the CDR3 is TGTGCCAGCAGCCAGGGACAGCCCTACGAGCAGTACTTC.

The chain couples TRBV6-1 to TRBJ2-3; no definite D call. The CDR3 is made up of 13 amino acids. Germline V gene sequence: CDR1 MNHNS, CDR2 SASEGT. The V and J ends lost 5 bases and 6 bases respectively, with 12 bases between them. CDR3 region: CASSNIGLDTQYF. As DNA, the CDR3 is TGTGCCAGCAGTAATATAGGTCTGGATACGCAGTATTTT.

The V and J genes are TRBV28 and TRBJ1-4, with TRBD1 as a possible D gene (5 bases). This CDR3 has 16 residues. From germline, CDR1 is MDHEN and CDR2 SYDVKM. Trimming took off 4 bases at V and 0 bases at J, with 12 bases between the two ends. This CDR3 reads CASSSPGRTTNEKLFF. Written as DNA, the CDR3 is TGTGCCAGCAGTTCCCCGGGACGTACAACTAATGAAAAACTGTTTTTT.

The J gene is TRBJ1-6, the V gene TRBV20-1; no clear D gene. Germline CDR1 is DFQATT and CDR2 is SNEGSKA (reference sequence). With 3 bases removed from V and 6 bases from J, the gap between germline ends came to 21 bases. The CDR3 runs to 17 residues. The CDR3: CSASSLRERAPNSPLHF. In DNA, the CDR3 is TGCAGTGCTAGTAGCCTTAGAGAGAGGGCGCCTAATTCACCCCTCCACTTT.

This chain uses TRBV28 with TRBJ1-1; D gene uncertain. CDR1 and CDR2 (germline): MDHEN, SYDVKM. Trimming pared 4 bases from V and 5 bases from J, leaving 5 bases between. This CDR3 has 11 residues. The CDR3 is CASSWRTEAFF. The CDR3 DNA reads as TGTGCCAGCAGTTGGAGGACTGAAGCTTTCTTT.

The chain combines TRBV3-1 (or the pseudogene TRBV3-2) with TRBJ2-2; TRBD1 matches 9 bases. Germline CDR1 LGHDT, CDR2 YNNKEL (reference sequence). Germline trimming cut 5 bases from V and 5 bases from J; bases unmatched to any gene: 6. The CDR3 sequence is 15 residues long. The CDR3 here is CASSSRQGVTGELFF. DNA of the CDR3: TGTGCCAGCAGCTCCCGACAGGGGGTTACCGGGGAGCTGTTTTTT.